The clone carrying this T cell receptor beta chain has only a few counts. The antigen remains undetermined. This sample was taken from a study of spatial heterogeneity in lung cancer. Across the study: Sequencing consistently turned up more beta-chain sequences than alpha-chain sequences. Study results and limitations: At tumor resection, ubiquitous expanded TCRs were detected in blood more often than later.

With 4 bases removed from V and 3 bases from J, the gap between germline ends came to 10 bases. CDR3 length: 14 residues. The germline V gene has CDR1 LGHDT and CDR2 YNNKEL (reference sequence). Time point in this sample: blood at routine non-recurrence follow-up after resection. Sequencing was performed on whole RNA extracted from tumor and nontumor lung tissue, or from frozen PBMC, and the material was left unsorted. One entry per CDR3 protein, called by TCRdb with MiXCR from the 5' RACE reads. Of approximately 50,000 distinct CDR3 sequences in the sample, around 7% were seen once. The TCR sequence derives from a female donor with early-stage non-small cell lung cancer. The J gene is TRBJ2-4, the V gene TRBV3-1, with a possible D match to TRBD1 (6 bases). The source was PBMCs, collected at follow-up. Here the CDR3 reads CASSPRGVKNIQYF. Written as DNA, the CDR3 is TGTGCCAGCAGCCCCAGGGGTGTCAAAAACATTCAGTACTTC.